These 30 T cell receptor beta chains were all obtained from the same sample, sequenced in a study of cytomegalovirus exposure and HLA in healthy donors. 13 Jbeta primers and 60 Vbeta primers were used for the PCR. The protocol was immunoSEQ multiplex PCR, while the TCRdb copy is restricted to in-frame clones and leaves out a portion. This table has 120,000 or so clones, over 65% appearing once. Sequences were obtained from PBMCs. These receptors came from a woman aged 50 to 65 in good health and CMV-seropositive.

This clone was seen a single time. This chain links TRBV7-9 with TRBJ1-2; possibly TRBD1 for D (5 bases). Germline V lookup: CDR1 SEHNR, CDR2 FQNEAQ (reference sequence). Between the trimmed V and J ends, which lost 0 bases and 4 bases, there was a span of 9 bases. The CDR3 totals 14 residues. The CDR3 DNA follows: TGTGCCAGCAGCTTAGCGGGGGGTATCTATGGCTACACCTTC. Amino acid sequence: CASSLAGGIYGYTF.

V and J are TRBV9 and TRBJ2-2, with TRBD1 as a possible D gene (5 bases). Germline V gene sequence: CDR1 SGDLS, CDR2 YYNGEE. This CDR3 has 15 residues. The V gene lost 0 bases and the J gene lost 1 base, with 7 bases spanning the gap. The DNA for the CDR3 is TGTGCCAGCAGCGTAGCAGGGTTGAACACCGGGGAGCTGTTTTTT. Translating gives CASSVAGLNTGELFF.

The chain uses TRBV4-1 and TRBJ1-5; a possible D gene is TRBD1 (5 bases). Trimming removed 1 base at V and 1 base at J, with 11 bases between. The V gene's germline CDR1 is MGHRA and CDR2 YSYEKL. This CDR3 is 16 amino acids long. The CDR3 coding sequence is TGCGCCAGCAGCCAAGGAGGAGGGGTGAGCAATCAGCCCCAGCATTTT. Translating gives CASSQGGGVSNQPQHF.

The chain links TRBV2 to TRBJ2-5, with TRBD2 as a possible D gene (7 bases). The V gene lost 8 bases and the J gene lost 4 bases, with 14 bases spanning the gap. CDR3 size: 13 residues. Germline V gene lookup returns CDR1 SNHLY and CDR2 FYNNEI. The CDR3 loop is CASPRGGGETQYF. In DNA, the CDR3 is TGTGCCAGCCCAAGGGGGGGTGGAGAGACCCAGTACTTC.

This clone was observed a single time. DNA for the CDR3: TGCGCCAGCAGTGATAAGGTAGCGGGCGCACCATTGAGGGGTACGCAGTATTTT. It codes for CASSDKVAGAPLRGTQYF. This chain uses TRBV10-1 with TRBJ2-3; TRBD2 matches 7 bases. V dropped 3 bases and J dropped 8; count of bases not matched to a gene: 20. The CDR3 is 18 amino acids. Germline values: CDR1 WNHNN, CDR2 SYGVQD (reference sequence).

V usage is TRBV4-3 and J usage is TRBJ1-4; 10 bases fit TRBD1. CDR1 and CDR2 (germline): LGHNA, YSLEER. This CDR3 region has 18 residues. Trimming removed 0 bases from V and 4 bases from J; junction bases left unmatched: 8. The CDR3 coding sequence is TGCGCCAGCAGCCAAGATTGGGGACAGGGGCCTAATAATGAAAAACTGTTTTTT. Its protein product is CASSQDWGQGPNNEKLFF.

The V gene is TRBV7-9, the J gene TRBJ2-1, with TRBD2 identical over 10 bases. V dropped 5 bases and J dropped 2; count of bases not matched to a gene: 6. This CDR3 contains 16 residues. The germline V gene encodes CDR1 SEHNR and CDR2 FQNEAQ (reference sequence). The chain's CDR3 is CASSPTLAGAYNEQFF. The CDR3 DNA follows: TGTGCCAGCAGCCCTACCCTAGCGGGAGCCTACAATGAGCAGTTCTTC.

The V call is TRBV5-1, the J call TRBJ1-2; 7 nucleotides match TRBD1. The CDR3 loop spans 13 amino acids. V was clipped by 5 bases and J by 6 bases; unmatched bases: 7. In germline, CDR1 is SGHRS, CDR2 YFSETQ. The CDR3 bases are TGCGCCAGCAGTGAGGGGGCGTTAAATGGCTACACCTTC. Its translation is CASSEGALNGYTF. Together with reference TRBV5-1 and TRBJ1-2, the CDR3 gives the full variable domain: KAGVTQTPRYLIKTRGQQVTLSCSPISGHRSVSWYQQTPGQGLQFLFEYFSETQRNKGNFPGRFSGRQFSNSRSEMNVSTLELGDSALYLCASSEGALNGYTFGSGTRLTVV.

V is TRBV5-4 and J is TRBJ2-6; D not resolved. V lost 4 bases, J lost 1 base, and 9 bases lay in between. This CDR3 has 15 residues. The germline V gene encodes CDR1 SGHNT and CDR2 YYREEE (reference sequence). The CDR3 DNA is TGTGCCAGCAGCCCCGGTGATTCTGGGGCCAACGTCCTGACTTTC. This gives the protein CASSPGDSGANVLTF.

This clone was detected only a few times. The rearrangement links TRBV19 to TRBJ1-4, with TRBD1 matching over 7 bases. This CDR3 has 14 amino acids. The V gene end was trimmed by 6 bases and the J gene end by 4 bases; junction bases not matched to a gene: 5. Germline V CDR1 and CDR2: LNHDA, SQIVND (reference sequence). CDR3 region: CASSRGQNNEKLFF. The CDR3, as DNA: TGTGCCAGTAGCCGGGGACAGAATAATGAAAAACTGTTTTTT.

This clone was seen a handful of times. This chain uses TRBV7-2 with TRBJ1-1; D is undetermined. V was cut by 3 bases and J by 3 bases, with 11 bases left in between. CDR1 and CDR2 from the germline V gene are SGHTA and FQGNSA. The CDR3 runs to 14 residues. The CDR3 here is CASSLNRGYTEAFF. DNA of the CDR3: TGTGCCAGCAGCTTGAATCGGGGATACACTGAAGCTTTCTTT.

CDR3 bases: TGTGCCAGCAGCGCTGACAGAAAAAACATTCAGTACTTC. Protein sequence: CASSADRKNIQYF. The chain has TRBV9 and TRBJ2-4; possibly TRBD1 for D (5 bases). This CDR3 contains 13 residues. Germline CDR1 SGDLS, CDR2 YYNGEE. V was pared by 3 bases and J by 4 bases, with 8 bases between.

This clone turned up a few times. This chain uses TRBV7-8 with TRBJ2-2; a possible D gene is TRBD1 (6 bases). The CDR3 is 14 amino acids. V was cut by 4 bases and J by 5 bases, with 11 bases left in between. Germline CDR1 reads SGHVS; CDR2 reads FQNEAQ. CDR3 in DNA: TGTGCCAGCAGCTATCACAGGGAGACCGGGGAGCTGTTTTTT. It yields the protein CASSYHRETGELFF.

The CDR3 here is CASSKRQQLYGYTF. In nucleotides, the CDR3 is TGTGCCAGCAGTAAAAGACAACAGCTCTATGGCTACACCTTC. This chain joins TRBV7-2 and TRBJ1-2; D not certain. V was clipped by 6 bases and J by 4 bases, with 15 bases between them. The germline gives CDR1 SGHTA, CDR2 FQGNSA. The CDR3 has 14 amino acids.

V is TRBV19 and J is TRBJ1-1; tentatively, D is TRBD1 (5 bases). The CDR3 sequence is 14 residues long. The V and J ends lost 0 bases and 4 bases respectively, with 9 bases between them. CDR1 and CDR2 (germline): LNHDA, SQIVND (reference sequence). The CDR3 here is CASSIESGFTEAFF. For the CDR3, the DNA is TGTGCCAGTAGTATAGAGTCAGGGTTCACTGAAGCTTTCTTT. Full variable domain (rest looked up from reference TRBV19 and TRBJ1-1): DGGITQSPKYLFRKEGQNVTLSCEQNLNHDAMYWYRQDPGQGLRLIYYSQIVNDFQKGDIAEGYSVSREKKESFPLTVTSAQKNPTAFYLCASSIESGFTEAFFGQGTRLTVV.

CDR3 coding DNA: TGTGCCAGCAGAGACAGTCCGACGGGTAGCAATCAGCCCCAGCATTTT. Its translation is CASRDSPTGSNQPQHF. The chain couples TRBV27 to TRBJ1-5, with D perhaps TRBD1 (5 bases). The germline CDR1 and CDR2 sequences are MNHEY and SMNVEV (reference sequence). Trimming shortened V by 6 bases and J by 0 bases, and 15 bases separated the two germline ends. CDR3 length: 16 residues.

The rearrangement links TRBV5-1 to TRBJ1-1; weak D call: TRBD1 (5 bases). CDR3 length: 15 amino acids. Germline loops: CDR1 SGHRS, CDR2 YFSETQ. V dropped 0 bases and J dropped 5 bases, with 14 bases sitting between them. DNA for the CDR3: TGCGCCAGCAGCTTGGTTCAGGGTCCACAAACTGAAGCTTTCTTT. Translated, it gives CASSLVQGPQTEAFF.

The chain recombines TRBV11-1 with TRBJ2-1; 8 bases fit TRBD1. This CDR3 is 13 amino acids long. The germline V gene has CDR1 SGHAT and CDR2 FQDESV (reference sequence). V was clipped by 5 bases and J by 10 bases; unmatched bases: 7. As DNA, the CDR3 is TGTGCCAGCAGCCCAGGGACAGGTGGAGAGCAGTTCTTC. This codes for CASSPGTGGEQFF.

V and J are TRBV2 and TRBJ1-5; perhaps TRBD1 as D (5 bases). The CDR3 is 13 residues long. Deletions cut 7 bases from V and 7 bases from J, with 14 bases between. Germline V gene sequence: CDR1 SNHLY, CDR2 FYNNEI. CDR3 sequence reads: CASKGGEGQPQHF. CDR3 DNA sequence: TGTGCCAGCAAGGGAGGGGAGGGCCAGCCCCAGCATTTT.

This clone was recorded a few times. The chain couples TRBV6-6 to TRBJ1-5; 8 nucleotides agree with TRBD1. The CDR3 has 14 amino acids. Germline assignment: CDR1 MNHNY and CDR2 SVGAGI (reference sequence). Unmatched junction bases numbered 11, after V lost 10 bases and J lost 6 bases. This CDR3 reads CATMDREIPQPQHF. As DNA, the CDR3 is TGTGCCACGATGGACAGGGAAATTCCTCAGCCCCAGCATTTT.

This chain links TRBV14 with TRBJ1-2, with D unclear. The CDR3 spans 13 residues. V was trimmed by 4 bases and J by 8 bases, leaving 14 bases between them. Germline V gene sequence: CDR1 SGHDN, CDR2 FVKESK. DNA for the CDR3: TGTGCCAGCAGCCCCGGGATCACCGAAGGCTACACCTTC. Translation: CASSPGITEGYTF.

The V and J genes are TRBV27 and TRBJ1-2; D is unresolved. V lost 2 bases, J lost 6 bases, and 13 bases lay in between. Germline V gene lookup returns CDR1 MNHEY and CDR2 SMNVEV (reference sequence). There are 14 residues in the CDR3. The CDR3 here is CASSLNPRAHGYTF. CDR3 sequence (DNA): TGTGCCAGCAGTTTAAATCCCCGAGCGCATGGCTACACCTTC.

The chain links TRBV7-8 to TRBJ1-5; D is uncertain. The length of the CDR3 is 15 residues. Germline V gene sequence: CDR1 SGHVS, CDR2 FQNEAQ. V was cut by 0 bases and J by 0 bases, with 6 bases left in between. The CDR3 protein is CASSLAEGSNQPQHF. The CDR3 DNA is TGTGCCAGCAGCTTAGCGGAGGGTAGCAATCAGCCCCAGCATTTT.

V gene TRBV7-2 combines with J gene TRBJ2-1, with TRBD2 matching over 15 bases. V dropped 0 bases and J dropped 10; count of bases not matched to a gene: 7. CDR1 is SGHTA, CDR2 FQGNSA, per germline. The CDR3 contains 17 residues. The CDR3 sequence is CASSLAVTGTSGGEQFF. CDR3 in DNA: TGTGCCAGCAGCTTAGCTGTCACCGGGACTAGCGGGGGGGAGCAGTTCTTC.

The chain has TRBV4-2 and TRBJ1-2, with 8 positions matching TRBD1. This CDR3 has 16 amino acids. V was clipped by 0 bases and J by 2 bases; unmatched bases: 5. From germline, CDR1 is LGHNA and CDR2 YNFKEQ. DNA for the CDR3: TGTGCCAGCAGCCAAGACAGACAGGGGACAAACTATGGCTACACCTTC. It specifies CASSQDRQGTNYGYTF.

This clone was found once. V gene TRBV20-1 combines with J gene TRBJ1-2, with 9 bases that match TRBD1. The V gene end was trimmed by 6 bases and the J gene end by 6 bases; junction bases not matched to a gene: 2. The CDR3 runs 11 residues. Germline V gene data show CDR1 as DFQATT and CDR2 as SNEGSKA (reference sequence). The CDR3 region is CSAGQGNGYTF. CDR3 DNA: TGCAGTGCCGGACAGGGGAATGGCTACACCTTC.

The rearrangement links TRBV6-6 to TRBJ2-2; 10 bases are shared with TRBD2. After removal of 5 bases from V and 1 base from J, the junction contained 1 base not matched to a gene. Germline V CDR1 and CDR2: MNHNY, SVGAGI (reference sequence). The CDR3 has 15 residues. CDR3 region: CASSRTSGNTGELFF. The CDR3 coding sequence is TGTGCCAGCAGTCGGACTAGCGGGAACACCGGGGAGCTGTTTTTT.

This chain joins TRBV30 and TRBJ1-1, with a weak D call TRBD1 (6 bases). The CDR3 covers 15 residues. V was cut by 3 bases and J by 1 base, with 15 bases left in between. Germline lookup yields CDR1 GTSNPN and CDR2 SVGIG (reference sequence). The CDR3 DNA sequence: TGTGCCTGGAGGTCCGACGGGACACAGAACACTGAAGCTTTCTTT. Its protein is CAWRSDGTQNTEAFF. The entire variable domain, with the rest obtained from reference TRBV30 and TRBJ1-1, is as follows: SQTIHQWPATLVQPVGSPLSLECTVEGTSNPNLYWYRQAAGRGLQLLFYSVGIGQISSEVPQNLSASRPQDRQFILSSKKLLLSDSGFYLCAWRSDGTQNTEAFFGQGTRLTVV.

As DNA, the CDR3 is TGTGCCAGCAGAGTCGGGACAGGGGTGGGTTATAGCAATCAGCCCCAGCATTTT. Protein sequence: CASRVGTGVGYSNQPQHF. The rearrangement uses TRBV4-2 and TRBJ1-5; 10 bases match TRBD1. This CDR3 has 18 residues. V shed 6 bases and J 0 bases; nucleotides not matched to a gene: 11. CDR1 and CDR2 (germline): LGHNA, YNFKEQ.

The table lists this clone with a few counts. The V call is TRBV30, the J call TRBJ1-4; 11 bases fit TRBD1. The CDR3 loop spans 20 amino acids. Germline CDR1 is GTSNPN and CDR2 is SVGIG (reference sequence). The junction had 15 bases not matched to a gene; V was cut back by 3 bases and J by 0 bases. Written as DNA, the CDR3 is TGTGCCTGGAGGGCAACCCCGGACAGGGGGCTTGCCCCAACTAATGAAAAACTGTTTTTT. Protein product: CAWRATPDRGLAPTNEKLFF.